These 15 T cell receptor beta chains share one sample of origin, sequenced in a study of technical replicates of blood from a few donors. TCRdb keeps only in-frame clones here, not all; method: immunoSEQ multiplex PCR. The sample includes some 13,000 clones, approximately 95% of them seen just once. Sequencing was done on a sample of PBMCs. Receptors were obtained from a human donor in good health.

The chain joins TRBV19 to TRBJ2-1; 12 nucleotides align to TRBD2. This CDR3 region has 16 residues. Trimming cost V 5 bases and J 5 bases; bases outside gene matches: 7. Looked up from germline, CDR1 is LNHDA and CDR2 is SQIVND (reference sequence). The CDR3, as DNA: TGTGCCAGTAGTGGATTGACTAGCGGGAGTGACAATGAGCAGTTCTTC. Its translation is CASSGLTSGSDNEQFF.

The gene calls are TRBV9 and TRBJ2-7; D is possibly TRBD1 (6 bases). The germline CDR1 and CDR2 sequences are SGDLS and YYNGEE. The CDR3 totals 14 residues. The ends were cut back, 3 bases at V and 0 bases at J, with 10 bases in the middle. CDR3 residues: CASSASTGSYEQYF. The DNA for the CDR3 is TGTGCCAGCAGCGCCTCGACAGGCTCCTACGAGCAGTACTTC.

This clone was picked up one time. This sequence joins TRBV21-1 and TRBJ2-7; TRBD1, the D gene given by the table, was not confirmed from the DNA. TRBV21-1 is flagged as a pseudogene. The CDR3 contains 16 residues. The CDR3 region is CASSNSCRGLSYEQYF. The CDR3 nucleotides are TGTGCCAGCAGCAACTCGTGCAGGGGGCTTTCCTACGAGCAGTACTTC.

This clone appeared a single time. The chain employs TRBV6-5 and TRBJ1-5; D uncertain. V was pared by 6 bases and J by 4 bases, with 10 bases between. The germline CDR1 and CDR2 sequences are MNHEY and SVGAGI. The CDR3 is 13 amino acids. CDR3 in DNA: TGTGCCAGCAGATCAGGAACAAATCAGCCCCAGCATTTT. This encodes CASRSGTNQPQHF.

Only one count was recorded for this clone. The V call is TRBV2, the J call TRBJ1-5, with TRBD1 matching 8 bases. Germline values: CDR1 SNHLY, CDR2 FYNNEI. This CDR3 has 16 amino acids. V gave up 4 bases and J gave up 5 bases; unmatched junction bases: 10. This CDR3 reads CASSAYSGTGDQPQHF. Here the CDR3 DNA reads TGTGCCAGCAGTGCCTACTCCGGGACAGGAGATCAGCCCCAGCATTTT.

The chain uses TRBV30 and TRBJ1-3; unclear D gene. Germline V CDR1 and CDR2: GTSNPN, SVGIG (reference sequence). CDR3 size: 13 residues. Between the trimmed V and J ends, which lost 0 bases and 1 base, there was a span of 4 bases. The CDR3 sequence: CAWSVLSGNTIYF. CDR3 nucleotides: TGTGCCTGGAGTGTGTTATCTGGAAACACCATATATTTT.

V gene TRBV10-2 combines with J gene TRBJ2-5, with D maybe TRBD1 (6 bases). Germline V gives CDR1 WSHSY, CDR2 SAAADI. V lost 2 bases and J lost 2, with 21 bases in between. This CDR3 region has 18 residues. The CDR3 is CASSERLTGTLLQETQYF. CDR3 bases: TGCGCCAGCAGTGAGAGGCTGACGGGGACACTCCTTCAAGAGACCCAGTACTTC.

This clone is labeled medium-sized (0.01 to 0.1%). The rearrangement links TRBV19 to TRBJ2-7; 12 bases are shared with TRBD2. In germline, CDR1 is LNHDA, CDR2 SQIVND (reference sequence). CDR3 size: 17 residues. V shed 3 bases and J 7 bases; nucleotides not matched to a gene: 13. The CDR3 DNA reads TGTGCCAGTAGTATCCTAGCGGGAGGGTCAGGAGGAGATGAGCAGTACTTC. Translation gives CASSILAGGSGGDEQYF.

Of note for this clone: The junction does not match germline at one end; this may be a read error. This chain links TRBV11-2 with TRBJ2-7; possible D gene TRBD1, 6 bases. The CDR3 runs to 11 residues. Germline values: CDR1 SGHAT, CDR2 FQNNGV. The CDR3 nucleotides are TGTGCCAGCAGCTCACAGGGCGAGGAGTACTTC. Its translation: CASSSQGEEYF.

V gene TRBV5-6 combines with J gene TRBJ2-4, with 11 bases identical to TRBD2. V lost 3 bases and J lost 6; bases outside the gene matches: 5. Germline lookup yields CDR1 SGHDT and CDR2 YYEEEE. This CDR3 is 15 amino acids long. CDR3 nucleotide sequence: TGTGCCAGCAGCTCCCCGGGACTAGCGGCAAACATTCAGTACTTC. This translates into CASSSPGLAANIQYF.

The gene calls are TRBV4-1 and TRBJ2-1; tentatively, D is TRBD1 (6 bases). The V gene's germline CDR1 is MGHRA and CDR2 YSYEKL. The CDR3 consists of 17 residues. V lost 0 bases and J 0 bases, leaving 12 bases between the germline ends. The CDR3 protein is CASSQDQGFSSYNEQFF. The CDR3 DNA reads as TGCGCCAGCAGCCAAGATCAGGGGTTTAGCTCCTACAATGAGCAGTTCTTC.

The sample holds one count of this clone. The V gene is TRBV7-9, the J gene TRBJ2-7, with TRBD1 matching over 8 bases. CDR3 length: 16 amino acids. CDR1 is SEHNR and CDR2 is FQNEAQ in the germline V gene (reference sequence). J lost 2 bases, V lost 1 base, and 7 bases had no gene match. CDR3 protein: CASSLVAGGLTYEQYF. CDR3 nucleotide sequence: TGTGCCAGCAGCTTAGTGGCAGGGGGCCTTACCTACGAGCAGTACTTC.

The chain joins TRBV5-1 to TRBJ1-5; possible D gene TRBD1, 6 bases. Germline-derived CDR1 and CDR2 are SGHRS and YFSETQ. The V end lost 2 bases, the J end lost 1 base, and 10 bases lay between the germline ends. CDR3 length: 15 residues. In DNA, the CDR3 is TGCGCCAGCAGCTTAGACGGACAGAGCAATCAGCCCCAGCATTTT. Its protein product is CASSLDGQSNQPQHF.

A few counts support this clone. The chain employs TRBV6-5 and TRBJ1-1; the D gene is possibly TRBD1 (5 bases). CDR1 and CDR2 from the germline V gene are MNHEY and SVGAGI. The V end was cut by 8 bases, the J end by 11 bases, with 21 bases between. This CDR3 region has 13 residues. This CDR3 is CASYRPGSQEAFF. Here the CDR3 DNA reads TGTGCCAGCTACCGGCCAGGGTCCCAGGAGGCTTTCTTT.

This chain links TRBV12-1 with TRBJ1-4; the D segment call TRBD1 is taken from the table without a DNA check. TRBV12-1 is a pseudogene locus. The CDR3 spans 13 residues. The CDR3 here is CATTGGHNEKLFF. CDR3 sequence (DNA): TGTGCCACCACCGGTGGGCATAATGAAAAACTGTTTTTT.